This T cell receptor (beta chain) was captured by sequencing in a study of response to subunit inactivated influenza vaccine. As regards this clonotype: Its antigen is still unknown.

Whole-study findings and limits: Researchers suggested that each seasonal influenza vaccination recruits few new T cells.

Each CDR3 protein is one row after TCRdb ran MiXCR on the RT-PCR reads. The sample shows hundreds of thousands of distinct CDR3 sequences, more than 11% of them seen only once. Germline assignment: CDR1 SEHNR and CDR2 FQNEAQ (reference sequence). Trimming took 5 bases from V and 1 from J; bases not matched to a gene: 11. This CDR3 comprises 17 residues. Material: PBMCs from blood, obtained 14 to 15 days before vaccination. The J gene is TRBJ2-1, the V gene TRBV7-9; the match to TRBD2 covers 7 bases. The TCR originated in a man aged 50 to 59 who received an inactivated influenza vaccine. This chain's CDR3 is CASSGGVDFKSYNEQFF. The CDR3 nucleotides read TGTGCCAGCAGCGGGGGGGTTGACTTCAAATCCTACAATGAGCAGTTCTTC.